These T cell receptor beta chains were read from a single sample in a study of blood T cell repertoires in COVID-19. Libraries were prepared by immunoSEQ multiplex PCR; TCRdb keeps only in-frame clonotypes and omits some of them. This table holds about 270,000 clones, roughly 86% found once. Sequenced input: PBMCs or T cells enriched from blood (not recorded which). These receptors came from a young woman who had recovered from COVID-19. The CDR3 runs from the conserved cysteine through the conserved F or W. Each record gives: J gene, CDR3 length, V gene, CDR3 protein.

>TRBJ2-1|18|TRBV4-2
CASSQDPSGGGSYNEQFF
>TRBJ2-3|14|TRBV19
CASSAGPSTDTQYF
>TRBJ2-7|16|TRBV10-2
CASSLFLAGGRNEQYF
>TRBJ2-2|17|TRBV3-1/TRBV3-2
CASSQLAGQTNTGELFF
>TRBJ1-5|12|TRBV18
CASSLPLQPQHF
>TRBJ1-1|15|TRBV28
CASSPRTGGLGPAFF
>TRBJ2-7|15|TRBV7-2
CASSLRAGGVYEQYF
>TRBJ1-2|18|TRBV5-1
CASSLLQGTGGAGYGYTF
>TRBJ2-3|16|TRBV27
CASSLGGLSSTDTQYF
>TRBJ1-2|15|TRBV11-2
CASSQLRGGVYGYTF
>TRBJ2-1|19|TRBV11-2
CASSLARTSGRVTYNEQFF
>TRBJ1-3|15|TRBV5-1
CASSLAGVRGNTIYF
>TRBJ1-4|20|TRBV14
CASSQDRRVGQAATNEKLFF
>TRBJ2-7|17|TRBV4-1
CASSPGVADYGSYEQYF
>TRBJ2-1|17|TRBV7-3
CASSLTSGTSGRGEQFF
>TRBJ2-7|13|TRBV3-1/TRBV3-2
CASSQGLSYEQYF
>TRBJ1-5|16|TRBV18
CASSPNEGYSNQPQHF
>TRBJ2-2|14|TRBV3-1/TRBV3-2
CASSQVPTTGELFF
>TRBJ2-1|14|TRBV7-9
CASSLSGLFDEQFF
>TRBJ1-2|14|TRBV5-4
CASSSPREHYGYTF
>TRBJ2-7|12|TRBV28
CASSLYSYEQYF
>TRBJ1-2|15|TRBV6-6
CASSYLEQGGYGYTF
>TRBJ2-3|16|TRBV10-1
CASSESRGRSTDTQYF
>TRBJ2-1|18|TRBV5-6
CASSLTIGLADYYNEQFF
>TRBJ2-1|14|TRBV28
CASRPPGGYNEQFF
>TRBJ2-3|16|TRBV27
CASSGITSAEPDTQYF
>TRBJ1-2|17|TRBV11-2
CASSLKWGGGLNYGYTF
>TRBJ2-6|17|TRBV5-1
CASSLEDTRFGANVLTF
>TRBJ1-2|12|TRBV10-2
CASTDGNYGYTF
>TRBJ1-4|16|TRBV3-1/TRBV3-2
CASSQDSGTGYEKLFF
>TRBJ1-1|18|TRBV4-3
CASSQGPGREGWNTEAFF
>TRBJ1-5|15|TRBV7-9
CASSSPGTEGQPQHF
>TRBJ2-2|16|TRBV7-7
CASSAQGPGGAGELFF
>TRBJ1-2|12|TRBV30
CAWSWQIYGYTF
>TRBJ1-2|14|TRBV5-4
CASSRETSYYGYTF
>TRBJ2-3|16|TRBV7-8
CASSLGVLASTDTQYF
>TRBJ2-2|16|TRBV14
CASSQVEGVNTGELFF
>TRBJ2-1|17|TRBV30
CAWSVQWGGSSYNEQFF
>TRBJ2-5|16|TRBV13
CASSRGQETYQETQYF
>TRBJ2-6|14|TRBV5-1
CASSFYSGANVLTF
>TRBJ2-2|14|TRBV11-1
CASSLFRRSGELFF
>TRBJ2-5|13|TRBV12-3/TRBV12-4
CASGTGLEETQYF
>TRBJ1-1|13|TRBV18
CASSETGLTEAFF
>TRBJ2-6|17|TRBV5-3
CARSLNPGSSGANVLTF
>TRBJ2-1|13|TRBV27
CASSLGRGDEQFF
>TRBJ1-2|13|TRBV7-9
CASSGRRGDGYTF
>TRBJ2-2|16|TRBV4-3
CASSLIGGGAKGELFF
>TRBJ1-6|15|TRBV30
CAWKPRTVYGSPLHF
>TRBJ1-1|12|TRBV5-6
CASKGQNTEAFF
>TRBJ1-3|14|TRBV7-8
CASSLDTPGNTIYF
>TRBJ2-1|16|TRBV3-1/TRBV3-2
CASSQLRTGTDNEQFF
>TRBJ2-3|12|TRBV6-5
CASMRLNGTQYF
>TRBJ1-2|13|TRBV30
CAWSARGDYGYTF
>TRBJ2-1|16|TRBV28
CASSAGLAGVYNEQFF
>TRBJ1-1|14|TRBV27
CASSRGIPNTEAFF
>TRBJ1-4|16|TRBV4-3
CASSQDMGQGGEKLFF
>TRBJ2-5|14|TRBV5-1
CASSANRYQETQYF
>TRBJ1-2|13|TRBV10-3
CAGSQGANYGYTF
>TRBJ2-1|11|TRBV20-1
CSAGPRNEQFF